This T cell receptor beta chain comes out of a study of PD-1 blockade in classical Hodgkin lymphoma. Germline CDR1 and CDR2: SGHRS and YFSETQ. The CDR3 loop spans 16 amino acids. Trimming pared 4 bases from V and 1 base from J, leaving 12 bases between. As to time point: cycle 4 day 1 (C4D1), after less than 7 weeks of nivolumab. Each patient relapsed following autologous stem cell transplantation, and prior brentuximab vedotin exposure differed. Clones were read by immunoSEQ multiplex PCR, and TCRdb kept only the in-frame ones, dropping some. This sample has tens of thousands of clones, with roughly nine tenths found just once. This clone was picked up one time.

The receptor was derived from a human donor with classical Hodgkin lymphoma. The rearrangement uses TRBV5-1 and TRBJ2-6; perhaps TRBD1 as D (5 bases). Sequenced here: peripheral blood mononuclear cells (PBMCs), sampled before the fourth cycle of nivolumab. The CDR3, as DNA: TGCGCCAGCAGCCCGTCGACAGCTTCTGGGGCCAACGTCCTGACTTTC. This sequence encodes CASSPSTASGANVLTF.